The TCR beta chain described here comes from a study of metastatic and nonmetastatic thyroid tumors. Study overall: Repertoires from malignant and benign thyroid patients were compared across blood and tumor or nodule tissue.

With MiXCR, TCRdb called clones anew from the PCR reads. The sample has 25,000 to 35,000 clones, 10% to 11% seen once. This clone was detected ten times or more. Its matching antigen is unknown. Not a single patient had been given any form of treatment at any point before undergoing thyroid surgery. Study-level results: It was reported that TCR beta diversity was significantly higher in malignant thyroid tumors than benign nodules, in blood and tumor.

The V end was cut by 5 bases, the J end by 5 bases, with 16 bases between. Germline V lookup: CDR1 SGHVS, CDR2 FQNEAQ. The CDR3 loop spans 15 amino acids. Material: blood. The chain uses TRBV7-8 and TRBJ1-5; TRBD1 is a possible D gene (6 bases). This TCR derives from a female donor with papillary thyroid cancer or a benign thyroid nodule (not recorded which). Some clones in this sample may be carry-over from other donors' samples. CDR3 coding DNA: TGTGCCAGCAGCCGAGGCAGGGGTCCCGATCAGCCCCAGCATTTT. Encoded protein: CASSRGRGPDQPQHF. The full variable domain, rest sourced from reference TRBV7-8 and TRBJ1-5, is GAGVSQSPRYKVAKRGQDVALRCDPISGHVSLFWYQQALGQGPEFLTYFQNEAQLDKSGLPSDRFFAERPEGSVSTLKIQRTQQEDSAVYLCASSRGRGPDQPQHFGDGTRLSIL.